This is a list of T cell receptor beta chains from one sample in a study of blood T cell repertoires in COVID-19. Generated by immunoSEQ multiplex PCR, the TCRdb table keeps only in-frame clones and is missing some. This sample carries around 340,000 clones, 83% of them seen once, and the ten largest clones take about 2.7%. The sequenced material came from peripheral blood. The receptors shown here come from a young man with active or convalescent COVID-19. Both conserved end residues are part of each CDR3. D genes are given only for firm matches. A row's size may be missing; if present it is once, few, many or a size class.

j_gene,v_gene,abundance,d_gene,CDR3aa,CDR3nt
TRBJ2-1,TRBV6-4,few,TRBD2,CASSGTSGGSHEQFF,TGTGCCAGCAGCGGGACTAGCGGGGGGTCACATGAGCAGTTCTTC
TRBJ1-2,TRBV7-9,NA,NA,CASSLTGLYGYTF,TGTGCCAGCAGCCTTACAGGGTTGTATGGCTACACCTTC
TRBJ1-1,TRBV5-5,NA,NA,CASSLTAAAEAFF,TGTGCCAGCAGCCTGACGGCCGCGGCTGAAGCTTTCTTT
TRBJ1-1,TRBV6-2/TRBV6-3,NA,NA,CASSYSRGVRAAFF,TGTGCCAGCAGTTACTCCCGGGGGGTCCGGGCAGCTTTCTTT
TRBJ2-7,TRBV30,NA,NA,CAWSALGSGSYEQYF,TGTGCCTGGAGTGCCCTAGGGAGCGGGTCTTACGAGCAGTACTTC
TRBJ2-3,TRBV5-6,NA,NA,CASSLATADTQYF,TGTGCCAGCAGCTTGGCCACGGCAGATACGCAGTATTTT
TRBJ2-3,TRBV2,NA,NA,CASSDHNTDTQYF,TGTGCCAGCAGTGATCACAACACAGATACGCAGTATTTT
TRBJ1-5,TRBV18,NA,NA,CASSPQHSNQPQHF,TGTGCCAGCTCACCACAGCATAGCAATCAGCCCCAGCATTTT
TRBJ2-5,TRBV5-6,NA,NA,CASSWVGAQETQYF,TGTGCCAGCAGCTGGGTGGGGGCTCAAGAGACCCAGTACTTC
TRBJ2-3,TRBV6-6,NA,NA,CASTPGNGGTDTQYF,TGTGCCAGCACCCCGGGGAATGGGGGCACAGATACGCAGTATTTT
TRBJ1-1,TRBV6-5,NA,NA,CASSYRQSTEAFF,TGTGCCAGCAGTTATCGACAGTCCACTGAAGCTTTCTTT
TRBJ2-1,TRBV4-3,NA,NA,CASSQDAGPGGQFF,TGCGCCAGCAGCCAAGACGCAGGGCCCGGTGGGCAGTTCTTC
TRBJ2-1,TRBV29-1,NA,TRBD2,CSAARTSGSYNEQFF,TGCAGCGCCGCCAGGACTAGCGGGAGCTACAATGAGCAGTTCTTC
TRBJ2-2,TRBV4-2,NA,TRBD2,CASSQDGGDTGELFF,TGTGCCAGCAGCCAAGACGGGGGGGACACCGGGGAGCTGTTTTTT
TRBJ2-3,TRBV6-2/TRBV6-3,NA,TRBD2,CASSPRWGGGDTQYF,TGTGCCAGCAGTCCCCGGTGGGGGGGAGGGGATACGCAGTATTTT
TRBJ1-4,TRBV9,once,NA,CASSVAGRLYEKLFF,TGTGCCAGCAGCGTAGCTGGCAGGCTTTATGAAAAACTGTTTTTT
TRBJ2-2,TRBV5-5,NA,TRBD2,CASSWTRTSGGHTGELFF,TGTGCCAGCAGCTGGACAAGGACTAGCGGGGGTCACACCGGGGAGCTGTTTTTT
TRBJ1-1,TRBV10-3,NA,NA,CAISDGQTAFF,TGTGCCATCAGTGACGGACAGACAGCTTTCTTT
TRBJ2-1,TRBV9,NA,NA,CASSEQGKGNEQFF,TGTGCCAGCAGCGAGCAGGGGAAAGGCAATGAGCAGTTCTTC
TRBJ2-1,TRBV5-1,NA,TRBD1,CASSYSGTGGSNEQFF,TGCGCCAGCAGCTACTCCGGGACAGGGGGTTCGAATGAGCAGTTCTTC
TRBJ1-2,TRBV5-1,NA,NA,CASSFGGANYGYTF,TGCGCCAGCAGCTTTGGGGGGGCAAACTATGGCTACACCTTC
TRBJ1-1,TRBV30,once,TRBD1,CAWIGTANTEAFF,TGTGCCTGGATTGGGACAGCGAACACTGAAGCTTTCTTT
TRBJ2-1,TRBV4-3,NA,NA,CASSQGNRGASYNEQFF,TGCGCCAGCAGCCAAGGCAATCGGGGGGCCTCTTACAATGAGCAGTTCTTC
TRBJ2-1,TRBV12-5,NA,NA,CASGLYRNAGAFF,TGTGCTAGTGGTTTGTATCGTAATGCAGGGGCGTTCTTC
TRBJ1-2,TRBV7-9,NA,NA,CASSFQFRGNYGYTF,TGTGCCAGCAGCTTCCAGTTCCGGGGAAACTATGGCTACACCTTC
TRBJ1-2,TRBV5-4,NA,TRBD1,CASQQGQGNYGYTF,TGTGCCAGTCAGCAGGGACAGGGGAACTATGGCTACACCTTC
TRBJ1-2,TRBV29-1,few,NA,CSVEDHRYYGYTF,TGCAGCGTTGAAGATCACAGATACTATGGCTACACCTTC
TRBJ1-4,TRBV5-6,once,TRBD1,CASSSSRQGAAKLFF,TGTGCCAGCAGCTCGTCGCGACAGGGTGCAGCAAAACTGTTTTTT
TRBJ2-5,TRBV24-1,NA,TRBD1,CATSEADRAQETQYF,TGTGCCACCAGTGAAGCCGACAGGGCCCAAGAGACCCAGTACTTC
TRBJ2-1,TRBV4-2,NA,TRBD2,CASSPGTSGRGPYNEQFF,TGTGCCAGCAGCCCCGGGACTAGCGGGCGCGGCCCCTACAATGAGCAGTTCTTC
TRBJ2-4,TRBV27,NA,NA,CASTLRGIQYF,TGTGCCAGCACTCTCCGCGGCATTCAGTACTTC